Listed below are T cell receptor beta chains from one sample, sequenced in a study of T cell repertoires in cytomegalovirus infection. In TCRdb, the reads were re-called with MiXCR into one record per CDR3 protein. The sample shows about 450,000 distinct CDR3 sequences, about a third of them seen only once. Input material: PBMCs. The receptors derive from a human donor in good health (CMV status not recorded). Some clones in this sample may be carry-over from other donors' samples. The CDR3 runs from the conserved cysteine through the conserved F or W. Fields, in order: clone size, D gene, V gene, J gene, CDR3 protein. D genes are given only for firm matches. The listing skips clone size in some rows; elsewhere it reads once, few, many or a size class.

size: few
D: TRBD2
V: TRBV27
J: TRBJ2-1
CDR3: CASSLAGLAEQFF

size: few
D: .
V: TRBV4-1
J: TRBJ1-2
CDR3: CASSQEPQGTRVVNYGYTF

size: few
D: TRBD2
V: TRBV7-8
J: TRBJ2-1
CDR3: CASTDAGTIASREQFF

size: .
D: TRBD1
V: TRBV25-1
J: TRBJ1-1
CDR3: CASSDHRGTEAFF

size: once
D: TRBD2
V: TRBV7-3
J: TRBJ2-1
CDR3: CASSLTRLAGTNNEQFF

size: few
D: TRBD1
V: TRBV19
J: TRBJ2-2
CDR3: CASSPRDRDLSLAGELFF

size: few
D: .
V: TRBV19
J: TRBJ1-3
CDR3: CASSIFVRGHSSSGNTIYF

size: few
D: .
V: TRBV11-2
J: TRBJ2-7
CDR3: CASSLATPYEQYF

size: few
D: TRBD1
V: TRBV5-4
J: TRBJ2-7
CDR3: CASSYRDRGSYEQYF

size: few
D: TRBD1
V: TRBV12-3/TRBV12-4
J: TRBJ1-5
CDR3: CASSLKGGSQPQHF

size: .
D: .
V: TRBV4-3
J: TRBJ1-4
CDR3: CASSQATEGRDEKLFF

size: .
D: .
V: TRBV11-2
J: TRBJ2-5
CDR3: CASSLARGWETQYF

size: few
D: TRBD1
V: TRBV7-2
J: TRBJ1-1
CDR3: CASSLGTGTGLLSEAFF

size: .
D: TRBD2
V: TRBV19
J: TRBJ2-1
CDR3: CASSILAGGLYEQFF

size: few
D: .
V: TRBV7-2
J: TRBJ1-3
CDR3: CASSLDWGGWSGNTIYF

size: .
D: TRBD1
V: TRBV5-4
J: TRBJ1-5
CDR3: CASSSTPGQGLSAYQPQHF

size: .
D: .
V: TRBV12-3/TRBV12-4
J: TRBJ2-5
CDR3: CASSMGPGKTQYF

size: few
D: .
V: TRBV28
J: TRBJ1-6
CDR3: CASSPGEGSPLHF

size: many
D: .
V: TRBV7-2
J: TRBJ2-2
CDR3: CASSLDLSMNTGELFF

size: .
D: .
V: TRBV6-1
J: TRBJ1-2
CDR3: CASSEYGTDYGYTF

size: once
D: .
V: TRBV4-1
J: TRBJ2-1
CDR3: CASSQDRSVYNEQFF

size: few
D: .
V: TRBV11-3
J: TRBJ2-7
CDR3: CASSPGTPPDEQYF

size: many
D: .
V: TRBV7-2
J: TRBJ2-3
CDR3: CASSRRTDTQYF